Given below is one T cell receptor beta chain in context. The sample is drawn from a study of technical replicates of blood from a handful of donors. Only in-frame clones appear in the TCRdb table, and some are missing; sequencing was by immunoSEQ multiplex PCR. The top ten hold approximately 0.34% of the sample, which has around 72,000 clones, 90% to 95% seen once. V was clipped by 7 bases and J by 0 bases, with 10 bases between them. The CDR3 contains 15 residues. From germline, CDR1 is MNHNY and CDR2 SVGAGI (reference sequence). The chain has TRBV6-6 and TRBJ2-6; weak D call: TRBD1 (6 bases). The sequence came from a human donor in good health. Some clones in this sample may be carry-over from other donors' samples. Sequencing input: T cells isolated from PBMCs. The CDR3 nucleotides read TGTGCCAGCAACACAGGGCCCTCTGGGGCCAACGTCCTGACTTTC. This encodes CASNTGPSGANVLTF.